The rows below give T cell receptor beta chains drawn from one sample of a study of T cell changes during pregnancy in multiple sclerosis. Generated by immunoSEQ multiplex PCR, the TCRdb table keeps only in-frame clones and is missing some. The sample consists of about 57,000 clones, under 95% of them appearing once. Sequenced here: peripheral blood, sampled after pregnancy. The receptors stem from a female donor in good health, enrolled as a control in a pregnancy study. Each CDR3 is given with its conserved first and last residue. D genes are given only for firm matches. Clone size is not always given. Where it is, it says once, few, many or a class for expanded clones.

NA	TRBV7-6	NA	TRBJ1-3	CASSSRTAIGNTIYF	TGTGCCAGCAGCTCCCGGACAGCCATCGGAAACACCATATATTTT
NA	TRBV11-3	NA	TRBJ1-4	CASSTREWEKLFF	TGTGCCAGCAGCACAAGGGAGTGGGAAAAACTGTTTTTT
TRBD2	TRBV29-1	NA	TRBJ2-2	CSVESGGAAGELFF	TGCAGCGTTGAAAGCGGGGGGGCCGCCGGGGAGCTGTTTTTT
NA	TRBV19	NA	TRBJ1-5	CASKIRTDNQPQHF	TGTGCCAGTAAAATACGGACAGACAATCAGCCCCAGCATTTT
NA	TRBV12-5	NA	TRBJ2-7	CASGLDRGGYEQYF	TGTGCTAGTGGCCTTGACAGGGGAGGGTACGAGCAGTACTTC
NA	TRBV9	NA	TRBJ2-6	CASSPRGSGANVLTF	TGTGCCAGCAGCCCCCGGGGGTCCGGGGCCAACGTCCTGACTTTC
TRBD2	TRBV7-9	once	TRBJ2-7	CASEGRDDEQYF	TGTGCCAGCGAAGGGAGGGACGACGAGCAGTACTTC
NA	TRBV11-2	NA	TRBJ2-7	CASSLLGVGEQYF	TGTGCCAGCAGCTTGCTAGGAGTCGGCGAGCAGTACTTC
NA	TRBV27	medium-sized	TRBJ1-2	CASSPNRFGRDGYTF	TGTGCCAGCAGCCCCAACAGGTTCGGAAGGGATGGCTACACCTTC
TRBD2	TRBV15	NA	TRBJ2-1	CATSRDTSGPNEQFF	TGTGCCACCAGCAGAGATACTAGCGGTCCCAATGAGCAGTTCTTC
TRBD2	TRBV19	NA	TRBJ2-7	CASSPGLAATYEQYF	TGTGCCAGTAGTCCTGGACTAGCGGCGACCTACGAGCAGTACTTC
NA	TRBV5-4	NA	TRBJ1-4	CASSLVGANEKLFF	TGTGCCAGCAGCTTGGTGGGAGCTAATGAAAAACTGTTTTTT
NA	TRBV7-3	NA	TRBJ2-3	CASSSLGLYTDTQYF	TGTGCCAGCAGCTCCCTGGGACTCTACACAGATACGCAGTATTTT
NA	TRBV2	once	TRBJ1-6	CASTMVENSPLHF	TGTGCCAGCACGATGGTTGAGAATTCACCCCTCCACTTT
NA	TRBV11-2	NA	TRBJ1-4	CASSKGGTVGNEKLFF	TGTGCCAGCAGTAAAGGGGGAACAGTGGGTAATGAAAAACTGTTTTTT
TRBD1	TRBV7-2	once	TRBJ1-4	CASSSDRGTEKLFF	TGTGCCAGCAGCTCCGACAGGGGAACTGAAAAACTGTTTTTT